This TCR beta chain was profiled in a study of cytomegalovirus exposure and HLA in healthy donors. Study-level background: Most donors, about 77% of approximately 400 genotyped, fell in the Caucasian-associated ancestry cluster.

CDR1 is LGHNA, CDR2 YSLEER, per germline. This CDR3 has 14 amino acids. Trimming removed 0 bases from V and 8 bases from J, with 13 bases in between. The primer mix had 60 Vbeta and 13 Jbeta primers. The method was immunoSEQ multiplex PCR; TCRdb's version includes in-frame clones alone and lacks a portion of them. The sample consists of about 94,000 clones, 79% of them appearing once. It was healthy bone marrow donors who served as donors. This chain joins TRBV4-3 and TRBJ1-1; TRBD1 is a possible D gene (5 bases). This clonotype originated in a woman between 40 and 55 years old in good health and CMV-seronegative. The source material was PBMCs. This CDR3 reads CASSQDGGTREAFF. The CDR3 DNA follows: TGCGCCAGCAGCCAAGATGGAGGGACCAGAGAAGCTTTCTTT.